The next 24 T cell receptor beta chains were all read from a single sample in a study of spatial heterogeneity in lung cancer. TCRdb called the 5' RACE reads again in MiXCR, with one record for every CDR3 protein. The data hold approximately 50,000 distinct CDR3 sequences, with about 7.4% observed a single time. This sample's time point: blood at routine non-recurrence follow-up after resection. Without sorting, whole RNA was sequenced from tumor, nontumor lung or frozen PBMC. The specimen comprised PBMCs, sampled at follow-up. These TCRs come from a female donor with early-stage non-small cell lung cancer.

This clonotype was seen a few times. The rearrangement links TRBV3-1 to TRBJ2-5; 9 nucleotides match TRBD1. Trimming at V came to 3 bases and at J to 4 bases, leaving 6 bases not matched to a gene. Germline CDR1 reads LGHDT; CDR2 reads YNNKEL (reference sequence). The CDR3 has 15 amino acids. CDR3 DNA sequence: TGTGCCAGCAGCCAGGAAGGACAGGGGTTAGAGACCCAGTACTTC. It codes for CASSQEGQGLETQYF.

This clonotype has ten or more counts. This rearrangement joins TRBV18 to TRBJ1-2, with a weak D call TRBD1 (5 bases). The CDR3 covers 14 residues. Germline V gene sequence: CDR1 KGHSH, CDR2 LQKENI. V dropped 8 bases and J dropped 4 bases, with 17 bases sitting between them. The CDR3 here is CASRLDTASYGYTF. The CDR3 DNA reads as TGTGCCAGCCGCCTGGACACCGCCTCCTATGGCTACACCTTC.

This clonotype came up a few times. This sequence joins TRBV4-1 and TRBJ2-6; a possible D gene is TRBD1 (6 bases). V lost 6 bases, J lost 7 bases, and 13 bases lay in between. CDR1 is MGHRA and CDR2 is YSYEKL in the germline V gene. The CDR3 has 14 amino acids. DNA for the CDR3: TGCGCCAGCAGGCACACGGACAGAGCCAACGTCCTGACTTTC. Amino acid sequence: CASRHTDRANVLTF.

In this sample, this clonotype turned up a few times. The CDR3 bases are TGCGCCAGCAGCCTGAATCCCCCGAACACTGAAGCTTTCTTT. Protein sequence: CASSLNPPNTEAFF. The rearrangement links TRBV4-3 to TRBJ1-1, with D hard to call. Between the trimmed V and J ends, which lost 4 bases and 1 base, there was a span of 10 bases. The CDR3 covers 14 residues. Germline CDR1 LGHNA, CDR2 YSLEER.

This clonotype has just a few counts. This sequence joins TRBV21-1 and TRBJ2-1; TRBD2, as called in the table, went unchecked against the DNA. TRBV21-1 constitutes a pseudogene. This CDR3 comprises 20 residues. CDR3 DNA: TGTGCCAGCAGCAAAGTGAGGGGACTAGCGGGGAAGAGCTCCTACAATGAGCAGTTCTTC. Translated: CASSKVRGLAGKSSYNEQFF.

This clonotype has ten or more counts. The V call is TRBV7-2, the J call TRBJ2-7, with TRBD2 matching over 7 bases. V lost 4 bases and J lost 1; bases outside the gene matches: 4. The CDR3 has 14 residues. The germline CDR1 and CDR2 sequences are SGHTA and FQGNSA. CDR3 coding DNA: TGTGCCAGCAGCTGGAGCGGGGCATCCTACGAGCAGTACTTC. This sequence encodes CASSWSGASYEQYF.

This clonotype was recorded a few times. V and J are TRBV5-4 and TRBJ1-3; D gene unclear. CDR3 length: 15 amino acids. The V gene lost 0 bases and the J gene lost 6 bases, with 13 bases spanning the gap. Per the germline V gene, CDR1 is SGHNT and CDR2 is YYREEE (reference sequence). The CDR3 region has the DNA TGTGCCAGCAGCTTGGATGACGGCGGGAAAAACACCATATATTTT. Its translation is CASSLDDGGKNTIYF.

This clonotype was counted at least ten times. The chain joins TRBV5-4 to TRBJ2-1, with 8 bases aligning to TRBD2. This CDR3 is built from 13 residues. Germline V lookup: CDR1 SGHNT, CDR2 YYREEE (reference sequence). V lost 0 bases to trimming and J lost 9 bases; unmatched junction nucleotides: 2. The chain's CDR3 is CASSLGTSLEQFF. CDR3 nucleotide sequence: TGTGCCAGCAGCTTGGGGACTAGCCTTGAGCAGTTCTTC.

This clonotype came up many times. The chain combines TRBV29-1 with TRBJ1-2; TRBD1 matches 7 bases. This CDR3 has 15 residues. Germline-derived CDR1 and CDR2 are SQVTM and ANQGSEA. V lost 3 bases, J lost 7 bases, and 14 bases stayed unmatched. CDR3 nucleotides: TGCAGCGTTGAGGCAAAAGGGGGCATTGGTATTGGCTACACCTTC. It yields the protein CSVEAKGGIGIGYTF.

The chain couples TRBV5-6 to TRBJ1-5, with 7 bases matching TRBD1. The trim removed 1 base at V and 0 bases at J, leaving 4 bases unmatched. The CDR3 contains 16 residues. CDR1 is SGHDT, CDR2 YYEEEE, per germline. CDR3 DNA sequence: TGTGCCAGCAGCTTGTTTGGACAGGATAGCAATCAGCCCCAGCATTTT. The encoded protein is CASSLFGQDSNQPQHF. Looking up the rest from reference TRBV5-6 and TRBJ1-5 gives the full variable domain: DAGVTQSPTHLIKTRGQQVTLRCSPKSGHDTVSWYQQALGQGPQFIFQYYEEEERQRGNFPDRFSGHQFPNYSSELNVNALLLGDSALYLCASSLFGQDSNQPQHFGDGTRLSIL.

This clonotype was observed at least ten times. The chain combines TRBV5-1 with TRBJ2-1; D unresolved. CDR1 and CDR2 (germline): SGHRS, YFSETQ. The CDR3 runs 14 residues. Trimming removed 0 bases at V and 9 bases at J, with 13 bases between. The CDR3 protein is CASSLGPPSFEQFF. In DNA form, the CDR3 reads TGCGCCAGCAGCTTGGGACCACCTAGTTTTGAGCAGTTCTTC.

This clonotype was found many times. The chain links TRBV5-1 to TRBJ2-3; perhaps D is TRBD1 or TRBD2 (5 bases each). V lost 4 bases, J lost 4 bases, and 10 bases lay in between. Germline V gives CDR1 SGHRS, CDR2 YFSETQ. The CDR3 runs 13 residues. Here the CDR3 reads CASSDGASDTQYF. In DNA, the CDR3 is TGCGCCAGCAGCGACGGGGCCTCAGATACGCAGTATTTT.

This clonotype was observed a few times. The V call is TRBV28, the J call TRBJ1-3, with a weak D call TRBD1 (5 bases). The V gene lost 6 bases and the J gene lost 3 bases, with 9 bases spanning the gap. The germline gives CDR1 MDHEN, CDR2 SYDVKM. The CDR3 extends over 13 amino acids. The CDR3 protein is CASSQGYGNTIYF. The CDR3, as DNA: TGTGCCAGCAGCCAGGGATATGGAAACACCATATATTTT.

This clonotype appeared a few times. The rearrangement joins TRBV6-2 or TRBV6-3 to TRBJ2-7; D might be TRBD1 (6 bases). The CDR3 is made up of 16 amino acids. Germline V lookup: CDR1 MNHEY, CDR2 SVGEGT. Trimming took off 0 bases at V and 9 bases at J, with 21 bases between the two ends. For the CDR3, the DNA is TGTGCCAGCAGTTACTCGTATCAGGGGCCAGCCTTCGGGCAGTACTTC. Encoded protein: CASSYSYQGPAFGQYF.

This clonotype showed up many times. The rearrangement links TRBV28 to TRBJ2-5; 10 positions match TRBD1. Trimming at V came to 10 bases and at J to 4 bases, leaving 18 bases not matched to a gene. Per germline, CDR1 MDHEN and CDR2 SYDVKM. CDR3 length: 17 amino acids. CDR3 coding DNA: TGTGCCACCTTAAATCTGGGACAGGGGAAACGCTTAGAGACCCAGTACTTC. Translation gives CATLNLGQGKRLETQYF.

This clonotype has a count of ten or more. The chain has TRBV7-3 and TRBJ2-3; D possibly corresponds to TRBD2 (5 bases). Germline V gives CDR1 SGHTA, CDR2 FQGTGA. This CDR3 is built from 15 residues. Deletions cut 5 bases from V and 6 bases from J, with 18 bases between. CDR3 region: CASSPPSGTGDTQYF. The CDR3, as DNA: TGTGCCAGCAGCCCCCCATCGGGAACGGGGGATACGCAGTATTTT.

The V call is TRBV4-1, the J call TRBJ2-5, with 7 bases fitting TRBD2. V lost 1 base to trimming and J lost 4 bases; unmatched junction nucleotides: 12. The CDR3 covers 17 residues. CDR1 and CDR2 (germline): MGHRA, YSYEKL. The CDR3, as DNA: TGCGCCAGCAGCCAAGGGGTGGGAGGGTCGTACGGAGAGACCCAGTACTTC. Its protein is CASSQGVGGSYGETQYF.

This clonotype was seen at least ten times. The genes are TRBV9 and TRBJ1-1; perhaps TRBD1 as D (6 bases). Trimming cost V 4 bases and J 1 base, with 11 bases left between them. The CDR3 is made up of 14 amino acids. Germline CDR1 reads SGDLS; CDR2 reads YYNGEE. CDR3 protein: CASSSQDRNTEAFF. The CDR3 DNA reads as TGTGCCAGCAGCTCACAGGACAGGAACACTGAAGCTTTCTTT.

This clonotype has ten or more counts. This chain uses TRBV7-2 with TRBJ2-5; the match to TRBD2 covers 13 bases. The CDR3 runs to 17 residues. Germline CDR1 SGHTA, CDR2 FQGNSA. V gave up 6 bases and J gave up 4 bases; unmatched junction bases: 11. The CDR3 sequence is CASRTGTSGVRGETQYF. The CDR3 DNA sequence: TGTGCCAGCAGGACCGGGACTAGCGGGGTGAGAGGAGAGACCCAGTACTTC. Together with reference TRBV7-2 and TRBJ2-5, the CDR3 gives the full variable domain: GAGVSQSPSNKVTEKGKDVELRCDPISGHTALYWYRQSLGQGLEFLIYFQGNSAPDKSGLPSDRFSAERTGGSVSTLTIQRTQQEDSAVYLCASRTGTSGVRGETQYFGPGTRLLVL.

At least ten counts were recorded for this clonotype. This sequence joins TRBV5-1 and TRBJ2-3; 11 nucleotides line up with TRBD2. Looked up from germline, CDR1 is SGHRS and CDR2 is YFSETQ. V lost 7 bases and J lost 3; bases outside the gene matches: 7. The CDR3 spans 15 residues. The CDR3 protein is CASGTSGGNTDTQYF. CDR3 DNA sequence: TGCGCCAGCGGAACTAGCGGGGGAAATACAGATACGCAGTATTTT.

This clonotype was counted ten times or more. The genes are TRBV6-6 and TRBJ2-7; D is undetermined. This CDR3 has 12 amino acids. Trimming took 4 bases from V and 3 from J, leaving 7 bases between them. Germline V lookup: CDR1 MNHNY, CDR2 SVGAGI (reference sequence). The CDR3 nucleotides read TGTGCCAGCAGTTCTGGGTACTACGAGCAGTACTTC. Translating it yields CASSSGYYEQYF.

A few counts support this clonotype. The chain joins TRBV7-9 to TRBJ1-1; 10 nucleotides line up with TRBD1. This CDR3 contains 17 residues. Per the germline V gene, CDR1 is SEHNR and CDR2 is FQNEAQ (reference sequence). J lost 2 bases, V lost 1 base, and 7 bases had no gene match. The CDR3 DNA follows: TGTGCCAGCAGCTTAGGTACGGGACAGGGGTTCAACACTGAAGCTTTCTTT. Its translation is CASSLGTGQGFNTEAFF.

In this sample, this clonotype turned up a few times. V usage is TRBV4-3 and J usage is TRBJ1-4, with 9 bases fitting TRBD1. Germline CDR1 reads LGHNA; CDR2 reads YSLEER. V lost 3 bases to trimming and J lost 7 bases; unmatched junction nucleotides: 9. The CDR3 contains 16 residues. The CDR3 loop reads CASSHPTGTGTEKLFF. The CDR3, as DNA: TGCGCCAGCAGCCACCCTACCGGGACAGGGACTGAAAAACTGTTTTTT.

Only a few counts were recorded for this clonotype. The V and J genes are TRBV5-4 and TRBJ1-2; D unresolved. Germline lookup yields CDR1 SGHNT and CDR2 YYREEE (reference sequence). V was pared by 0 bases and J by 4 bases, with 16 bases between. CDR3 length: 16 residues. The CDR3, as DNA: TGTGCCAGCAGCTTGGGCCGGTCATCCCCAATCTATGGCTACACCTTC. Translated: CASSLGRSSPIYGYTF.